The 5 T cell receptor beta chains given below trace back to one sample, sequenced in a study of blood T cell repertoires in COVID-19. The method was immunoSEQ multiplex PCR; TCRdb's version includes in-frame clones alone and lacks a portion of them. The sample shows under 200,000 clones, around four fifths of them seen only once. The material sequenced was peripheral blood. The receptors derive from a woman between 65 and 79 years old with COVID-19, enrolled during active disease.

CDR3: CASSSRAPGGETQYF. CDR3 nucleotide sequence: TGTGCCAGCAGCAGCCGGGCCCCCGGAGGAGAGACCCAGTACTTC. J is TRBJ2-5 and V is TRBV5-6; D might be TRBD2 (5 bases). Germline-derived CDR1 and CDR2 are SGHDT and YYEEEE. This CDR3 is 15 amino acids long. Trimming left V 4 bases short and J 4 bases short, with 17 bases between.

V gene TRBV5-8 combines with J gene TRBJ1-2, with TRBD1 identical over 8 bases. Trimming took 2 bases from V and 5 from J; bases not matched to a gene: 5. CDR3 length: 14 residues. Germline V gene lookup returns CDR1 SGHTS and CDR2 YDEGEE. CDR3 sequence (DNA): TGTGCCAGCAGCTTTGCAGGGGGCCCTTATGGCTACACCTTC. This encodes CASSFAGGPYGYTF.

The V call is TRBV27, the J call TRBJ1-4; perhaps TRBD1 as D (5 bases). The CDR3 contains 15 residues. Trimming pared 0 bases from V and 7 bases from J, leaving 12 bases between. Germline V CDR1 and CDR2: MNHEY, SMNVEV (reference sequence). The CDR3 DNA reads TGTGCCAGCAGTTTATCGGGGGGGTATGGTGAAAAACTGTTTTTT. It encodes CASSLSGGYGEKLFF. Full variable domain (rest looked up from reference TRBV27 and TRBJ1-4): EAQVTQNPRYLITVTGKKLTVTCSQNMNHEYMSWYRQDPGLGLRQIYYSMNVEVTDKGDVPEGYKVSRKEKRNFPLILESPSPNQTSLYFCASSLSGGYGEKLFFGSGTQLSVL.

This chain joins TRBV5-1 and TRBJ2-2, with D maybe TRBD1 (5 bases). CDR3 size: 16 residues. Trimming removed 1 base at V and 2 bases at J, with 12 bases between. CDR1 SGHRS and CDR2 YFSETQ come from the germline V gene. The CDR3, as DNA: TGCGCCAGCAGCTTGCAAGGCAGGGAAAACACCGGGGAGCTGTTTTTT. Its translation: CASSLQGRENTGELFF.

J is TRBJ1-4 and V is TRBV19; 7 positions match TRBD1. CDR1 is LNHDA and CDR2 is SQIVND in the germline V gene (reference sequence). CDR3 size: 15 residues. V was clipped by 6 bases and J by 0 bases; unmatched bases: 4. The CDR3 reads CASSRTGATNEKLFF. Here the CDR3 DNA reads TGTGCCAGTAGCAGGACAGGCGCAACTAATGAAAAACTGTTTTTT.